One sample yielded the 18 T cell receptor beta chains listed below, sequenced in a study of blood T cells in healthy people across ages. Next came a second PCR, run for roughly 6 to 11 cycles, which used a sample-barcoded 5' primer along with a J-beta primer mix. TCRdb called the 5' RACE reads again in MiXCR, with one record for every CDR3 protein. The repertoire has almost 1 million distinct CDR3 sequences, just over 50% of them found once; the top ten carry 20% to 25%. The sample taken for sequencing was blood. Receptors originate from a woman aged 60-70 years in good health.

The count of this clonotype is one. V and J are TRBV6-2 or TRBV6-3 and TRBJ2-5; possibly TRBD1 for D (6 bases). The CDR3 runs 14 residues. In germline, CDR1 is MNHEY, CDR2 SVGEGT. V was trimmed by 3 bases and J by 11 bases, leaving 19 bases between them. The CDR3 loop is CASSYYATGNEQYF. DNA of the CDR3: TGTGCCAGCAGTTATTATGCGACAGGCAATGAGCAGTACTTC.

To note about this clonotype: This may be a read error, as it is one base from a much larger clone. The chain carries TRBV24-1 and TRBJ2-1; 9 bases agree with TRBD2. CDR1 and CDR2 from the germline V gene are KGHDR and SFDVKD. This CDR3 is built from 17 residues. The CDR3 nucleotides read TGTGCCACCAGTGATAGTCTAGCGGGGAGCTCCTGCAATGAGCAGTTCTTC. Translated: CATSDSLAGSSCNEQFF.

The chain uses TRBV21-1 and TRBJ1-1. TRBV21-1 is assigned pseudogene status. The CDR3 runs 13 residues. CDR3 region: CASSNSENTEAFF. CDR3 nucleotides: TGTGCCAGCAGCAATTCGGAGAACACTGAAGCTTTCTTT.

The table lists this clonotype with a few counts. The rearrangement links TRBV9 to TRBJ2-7, with no clear D. The CDR3 totals 15 residues. Looked up from germline, CDR1 is SGDLS and CDR2 is YYNGEE. The V end was cut by 4 bases, the J end by 4 bases, with 18 bases between. As DNA, the CDR3 is TGTGCCAGCAGCTACAGAATTGATAGACGGTACGAGCAGTACTTC. Translating gives CASSYRIDRRYEQYF.

This chain links TRBV28 with TRBJ2-7; D unresolved. The CDR3 has 14 amino acids. V was shortened by 3 bases and J by 0 bases, with 9 bases between the two germline ends. From germline, CDR1 is MDHEN and CDR2 SYDVKM. The CDR3 DNA is TGTGCCAGCAGTTTGACCCCAGGCTCCTACGAGCAGTACTTC. It encodes CASSLTPGSYEQYF.

There are a few counts of this clonotype. The chain employs TRBV10-3 and TRBJ2-7; D might be TRBD2 (5 bases). The CDR3 spans 12 residues. Germline V gene lookup returns CDR1 ENHRY and CDR2 SYGVKD. V shed 6 bases and J shed 7 bases, with 13 bases lying between them. CDR3 DNA: TGTGCCATCAGGGTTTCAGGAGGTGAGCAGTACTTC. It translates to CAIRVSGGEQYF.

V gene TRBV20-1 combines with J gene TRBJ2-1; 13 positions match TRBD2. This CDR3 spans 16 amino acids. V was clipped by 3 bases and J by 4 bases; unmatched bases: 6. Looked up from germline, CDR1 is DFQATT and CDR2 is SNEGSKA (reference sequence). The CDR3 DNA reads TGCAGTGCTAGGGGACTAGCGGGGCGGCCTTACAATGAGCAGTTCTTC. Amino acid sequence: CSARGLAGRPYNEQFF.

The sample holds a few counts of this clonotype. CDR3 amino acids: CAISESLLRNNEQFF. In DNA, the CDR3 is TGTGCCATCAGTGAGTCGCTTTTGCGGAACAATGAGCAGTTCTTC. The V and J genes are TRBV10-3 and TRBJ2-1; D unclear. The CDR3 contains 15 residues. The germline V gene encodes CDR1 ENHRY and CDR2 SYGVKD. The germline V and J ends were trimmed by 0 bases and 5 bases, with 11 bases remaining between them.

The chain links TRBV6-5 to TRBJ2-5; possible D gene TRBD1, 5 bases. The CDR3 has 13 amino acids. V lost 5 bases to trimming and J lost 1 base, with 8 bases between them. Germline CDR1 reads MNHEY; CDR2 reads SVGAGI. DNA for the CDR3: TGTGCCAGCAGTACAGGATTCCAAGAGACCCAGTACTTC. This translates into CASSTGFQETQYF.

This clonotype was seen a handful of times. The rearrangement uses TRBV5-1 and TRBJ2-1; 8 nucleotides agree with TRBD1. This CDR3 is 15 amino acids long. V trimming: 6 bases; J trimming: 2 bases; junction bases outside the gene matches: 7. The germline V gene encodes CDR1 SGHRS and CDR2 YFSETQ. The CDR3 nucleotides are TGCGCCAGCATCTCCGGGACAGGAGCCTACAATGAGCAGTTCTTC. Protein: CASISGTGAYNEQFF.

V usage is TRBV4-1 and J usage is TRBJ2-3; D gene unclear. With 0 bases removed from V and 8 bases from J, the gap between germline ends came to 12 bases. This CDR3 has 14 amino acids. Germline V gene sequence: CDR1 MGHRA, CDR2 YSYEKL. CDR3 sequence reads: CASSQDSSQGTQYF. The CDR3 DNA reads TGCGCCAGCAGCCAAGATAGCTCACAAGGTACGCAGTATTTT.

In this sample, this clonotype turned up once. V and J are TRBV6-1 and TRBJ1-5, with a tentative D call TRBD1 (5 bases). CDR1 and CDR2 from the germline V gene are MNHNS and SASEGT. CDR3 size: 15 residues. The V end lost 6 bases, the J end lost 1 base, and 13 bases lay between the germline ends. This CDR3 reads CASRMGVWSNQPQHF. The CDR3 DNA sequence: TGTGCCAGCAGGATGGGGGTTTGGAGCAATCAGCCCCAGCATTTT.

This clonotype was found many times. The CDR3 protein is CASSPTGTSTDTQYF. CDR3 DNA: TGTGCCAGCAGCCCGACAGGGACTAGCACAGATACGCAGTATTTT. The chain uses TRBV7-9 and TRBJ2-3; D may be TRBD1 (7 bases). V was pared by 5 bases and J by 0 bases, with 12 bases between. Germline loops: CDR1 SEHNR, CDR2 FQNEAQ (reference sequence). This CDR3 spans 15 amino acids. The variable domain in full, with the rest retrieved from reference TRBV7-9 and TRBJ2-3, is DTGVSQNPRHKITKRGQNVTFRCDPISEHNRLYWYRQTLGQGPEFLTYFQNEAQLEKSRLLSDRFSAERPKGSFSTLEIQRTEQGDSAMYLCASSPTGTSTDTQYFGPGTRLTVL.

The chain links TRBV5-5 to TRBJ2-4, with 8 bases that match TRBD1. The DNA end is a closer match to TRBJ2-7, so the J assignment may be wrong. Looked up from germline, CDR1 is SGHKS and CDR2 is YYEKEE (reference sequence). CDR3 size: 15 residues. DNA of the CDR3: TGTGCCAGCAGTTTAGGGGTGTGGACAGGGAACGAGCAGTACTTC. Its protein is CASSLGVWTGNEQYF.

The gene calls are TRBV6-6 and TRBJ2-1; no clear D gene. The CDR3 is 15 residues long. The V gene lost 2 bases and the J gene lost 7 bases, with 15 bases spanning the gap. The germline CDR1 and CDR2 sequences are MNHNY and SVGAGI (reference sequence). This CDR3 reads CASSYDRLSRNEQFF. Written as DNA, the CDR3 is TGTGCCAGCAGTTACGACCGGCTGTCACGGAATGAGCAGTTCTTC.

On this clonotype itself: Possible read error: a much larger clone is one base away. J is TRBJ2-7 and V is TRBV4-3; TRBD2 agrees at 7 bases. Germline trimming cut 2 bases from V and 4 bases from J; bases unmatched to any gene: 11. The germline V gene has CDR1 LGHNA and CDR2 YSLEER. CDR3 length equals 16 residues. CDR3 protein: CASSQTLASGTYEQYF. For the CDR3, the DNA is TGCGCCAGCAGCCAAACCCTGGCTAGCGGAACATACGAGCAGTACTTC.

The chain is built from TRBV29-1 and TRBJ2-7; TRBD2 agrees at 8 bases. The J segment lost 7 bases and the V segment lost 3 bases, leaving 23 bases of the junction unmatched. In germline, CDR1 is SQVTM, CDR2 ANQGSEA. CDR3 length: 18 residues. The CDR3 sequence is CSVEGLLAGPVGYNEQYF. In nucleotides, the CDR3 is TGCAGCGTTGAGGGGCTGCTAGCGGGCCCGGTAGGGTACAATGAGCAGTACTTC.

This clonotype was counted between two and nine times. V is TRBV5-1 and J is TRBJ2-3; TRBD2 agrees at 10 bases. Germline V gene data show CDR1 as SGHRS and CDR2 as YFSETQ. Trimming at V came to 0 bases and at J to 3 bases, leaving 7 bases not matched to a gene. The CDR3 consists of 17 residues. The CDR3 DNA reads as TGCGCCAGCAGCTTGGAACCCGGGACTAGCGATACAGATACGCAGTATTTT. It specifies CASSLEPGTSDTDTQYF.